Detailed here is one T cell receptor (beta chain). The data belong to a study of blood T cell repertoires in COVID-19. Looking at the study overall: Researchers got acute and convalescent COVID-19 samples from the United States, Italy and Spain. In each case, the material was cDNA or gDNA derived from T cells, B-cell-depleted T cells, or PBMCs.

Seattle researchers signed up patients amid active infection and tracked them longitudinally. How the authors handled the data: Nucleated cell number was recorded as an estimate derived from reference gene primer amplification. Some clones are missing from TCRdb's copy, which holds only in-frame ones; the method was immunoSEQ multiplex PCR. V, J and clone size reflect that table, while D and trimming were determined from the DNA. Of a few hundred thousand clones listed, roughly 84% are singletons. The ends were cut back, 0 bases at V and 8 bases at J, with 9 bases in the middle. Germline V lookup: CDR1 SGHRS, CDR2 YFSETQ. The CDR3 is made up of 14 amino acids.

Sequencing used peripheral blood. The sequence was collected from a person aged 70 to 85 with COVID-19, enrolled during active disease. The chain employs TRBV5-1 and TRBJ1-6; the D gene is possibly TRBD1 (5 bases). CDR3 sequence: CASSLGAGYSPLHF. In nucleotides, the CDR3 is TGCGCCAGCAGCTTGGGGGCAGGGTATTCACCCCTCCACTTT.